Each of the 17 T cell receptor beta chains below was sequenced from the same sample in a study of blood T cell repertoires in COVID-19. The repertoire was sequenced with immunoSEQ multiplex PCR; TCRdb's copy has only in-frame clones and lacks some. The table records around 140,000 clones, 88% of them present only once. Specimen: peripheral blood. These TCRs come from a woman aged 60-70 years with acute or convalescent COVID-19.

The CDR3 DNA reads as TGTGCCATCAGCGGACAGGGGAGGTCCACCGGGGAGCTGTTTTTT. Translation: CAISGQGRSTGELFF. The V and J genes are TRBV10-3 and TRBJ2-2; 9 bases are shared with TRBD1. J gave up 4 bases and V 6 bases, and 6 bases lay outside the gene matches. CDR3 size: 15 residues. Germline V gene data show CDR1 as ENHRY and CDR2 as SYGVKD.

This clone was recorded a few times. The chain combines TRBV7-2 with TRBJ1-4; 7 positions match TRBD1. The V and J ends lost 8 bases and 7 bases, in that order; junction bases with no gene match: 10. Looked up from germline, CDR1 is SGHTA and CDR2 is FQGNSA. CDR3 size: 14 residues. CDR3 protein: CASGPGQVGEKLFF. CDR3 nucleotide sequence: TGTGCCAGCGGGCCCGGACAGGTTGGTGAAAAACTGTTTTTT.

V and J are TRBV2 and TRBJ1-2; 11 nucleotides align to TRBD1. Germline V CDR1 and CDR2: SNHLY, FYNNEI. This CDR3 region has 14 residues. Trimming cost V 8 bases and J 8 bases; bases outside gene matches: 10. This CDR3 is CASDGQGAGYGYTF. The CDR3 bases are TGTGCCAGCGACGGACAGGGGGCGGGTTACGGCTACACCTTC.

Comments on this clone: The same CDR3 arises from other DNA sequences in this sample as well. The V call is TRBV3-1 (or the pseudogene TRBV3-2), the J call TRBJ1-5, with D perhaps matching TRBD1 (5 bases). The V gene lost 6 bases and the J gene lost 0 bases, with 9 bases spanning the gap. Germline assignment: CDR1 LGHDT and CDR2 YNNKEL (reference sequence). The CDR3 has 14 amino acids. The CDR3 DNA reads as TGTGCCAGCAGTCAAAGGGGTAGCAATCAGCCCCAGCATTTT. Protein sequence: CASSQRGSNQPQHF.

V gene TRBV3-1 (or the pseudogene TRBV3-2) combines with J gene TRBJ1-2; D gene uncertain. Germline V gives CDR1 LGHDT, CDR2 YNNKEL (reference sequence). Trimming left V 0 bases short and J 4 bases short, with 9 bases between. This CDR3 contains 14 residues. CDR3 DNA sequence: TGTGCCAGCAGCCAAGATGAGTACAGCTATGGCTACACCTTC. This gives the protein CASSQDEYSYGYTF.

The chain uses TRBV7-9 and TRBJ2-2, with a possible D match to TRBD1 (5 bases). V was clipped by 3 bases and J by 2 bases, with 13 bases between them. CDR1 and CDR2 (germline): SEHNR, FQNEAQ (reference sequence). This CDR3 has 16 amino acids. The CDR3 sequence: CASSFQGSRNTGELFF. Written as DNA, the CDR3 is TGTGCCAGCAGCTTCCAGGGCAGCAGAAACACCGGGGAGCTGTTTTTT.

The chain recombines TRBV28 with TRBJ1-4; 9 bases map to TRBD1. In germline, CDR1 is MDHEN, CDR2 SYDVKM. After removal of 6 bases from V and 6 bases from J, the junction contained 8 bases not matched to a gene. This CDR3 region has 15 residues. Written as DNA, the CDR3 is TGTGCCAGCAGCTTTCCGGGACAGGGATATGAAAAACTGTTTTTT. It specifies CASSFPGQGYEKLFF. The whole variable domain, remainder taken from reference TRBV28 and TRBJ1-4, is DVKVTQSSRYLVKRTGEKVFLECVQDMDHENMFWYRQDPGLGLRLIYFSYDVKMKEKGDIPEGYSVSREKKERFSLILESASTNQTSMYLCASSFPGQGYEKLFFGSGTQLSVL.

V and J are TRBV30 and TRBJ1-4, with D hard to call. With 1 base removed from V and 7 bases from J, the gap between germline ends came to 7 bases. Per germline, CDR1 GTSNPN and CDR2 SVGIG (reference sequence). CDR3 size: 12 residues. The CDR3 reads CAWSDGVEKLFF. The CDR3 DNA is TGTGCCTGGAGTGACGGGGTTGAAAAACTGTTTTTT.

The rearrangement uses TRBV14 and TRBJ1-1; TRBD1 matches at 8 bases. The CDR3 is made up of 15 amino acids. Trimming removed 3 bases from V and 5 bases from J; junction bases left unmatched: 8. Germline lookup yields CDR1 SGHDN and CDR2 FVKESK. The CDR3 nucleotides are TGTGCCAGCAGCCACGATTATACAGGGGGAACTGAAGCTTTCTTT. It yields the protein CASSHDYTGGTEAFF.

This rearrangement joins TRBV14 to TRBJ2-5, with D perhaps TRBD1 (7 bases). Between the trimmed V and J ends, which lost 4 bases and 5 bases, there was a span of 11 bases. CDR1 SGHDN and CDR2 FVKESK come from the germline V gene. The CDR3 covers 13 residues. CDR3 sequence: CASSPTGRETQYF. In DNA form, the CDR3 reads TGTGCCAGCAGCCCGACAGGGAGGGAGACCCAGTACTTC.

CDR3 residues: CASSWTGLPSTF. The CDR3 region has the DNA TGTGCCAGCAGCTGGACAGGGCTTCCTTCCACCTTC. The chain employs TRBV5-6 and TRBJ1-2; 8 bases line up with TRBD1. V lost 3 bases to trimming and J lost 13 bases; unmatched junction nucleotides: 8. The CDR3 runs 12 residues. CDR1 is SGHDT, CDR2 YYEEEE, per germline.

Concerning this clone itself: One end of the junction is discordant with germline, which a read error may explain. CDR3 nucleotide sequence: TGTGCCATCACTGAGTCGGGCTTGAACACTGAAGCTTTCTTT. Translation: CAITESGLNTEAFF. This sequence joins TRBV10-3 and TRBJ1-1, with D unresolved. The CDR3 has 14 residues. Germline assignment: CDR1 ENHRY and CDR2 SYGVKD.

This clone was picked up one time. The chain combines TRBV6-2 or TRBV6-3 with TRBJ2-2; 7 positions agree with TRBD2. Germline V gene lookup returns CDR1 MNHEY and CDR2 SVGEGT. V dropped 0 bases and J dropped 2; count of bases not matched to a gene: 3. The CDR3 loop spans 16 amino acids. CDR3 amino acids: CASSYSGGTNTGELFF. DNA for the CDR3: TGTGCCAGCAGTTACTCGGGGGGGACCAACACCGGGGAGCTGTTTTTT.

The V call is TRBV5-1, the J call TRBJ2-7; 13 bases map to TRBD2. V lost 0 bases to trimming and J lost 6 bases; unmatched junction nucleotides: 12. The CDR3 is made up of 18 amino acids. CDR1 SGHRS and CDR2 YFSETQ come from the germline V gene. The CDR3 sequence: CASSLAVGLAGSSGEQYF. CDR3 DNA: TGCGCCAGCAGCTTGGCCGTGGGACTAGCGGGGTCATCAGGCGAGCAGTACTTC.

The gene calls are TRBV2 and TRBJ2-2, with TRBD1 as a possible D gene (5 bases). V gave up 7 bases and J gave up 0 bases, with 9 bases separating them. The V gene's germline CDR1 is SNHLY and CDR2 FYNNEI. The CDR3 is 14 residues long. CDR3 residues: CASTQGTNTGELFF. CDR3 sequence (DNA): TGTGCCAGCACGCAGGGCACGAACACCGGGGAGCTGTTTTTT.

The V call is TRBV7-2, the J call TRBJ2-7; a possible D gene is TRBD2 (6 bases). The ends were cut back, 3 bases at V and 1 base at J, with 13 bases in the middle. Germline-derived CDR1 and CDR2 are SGHTA and FQGNSA. The CDR3 runs 15 residues. For the CDR3, the DNA is TGTGCCAGCAGCTTCACCGGGACTGGATCCTACGAGCAGTACTTC. Its translation is CASSFTGTGSYEQYF.

The CDR3 bases are TGTGCCACCGGACAGGGCGGGGGCGGGGAGCTGTTTTTT. This gives the protein CATGQGGGGELFF. The J gene is TRBJ2-2, the V gene TRBV24-1; possibly TRBD1 for D (8 bases). CDR1 is KGHDR, CDR2 SFDVKD, per germline. The V and J ends lost 9 bases and 7 bases respectively, with 14 bases between them. CDR3 length: 13 amino acids.